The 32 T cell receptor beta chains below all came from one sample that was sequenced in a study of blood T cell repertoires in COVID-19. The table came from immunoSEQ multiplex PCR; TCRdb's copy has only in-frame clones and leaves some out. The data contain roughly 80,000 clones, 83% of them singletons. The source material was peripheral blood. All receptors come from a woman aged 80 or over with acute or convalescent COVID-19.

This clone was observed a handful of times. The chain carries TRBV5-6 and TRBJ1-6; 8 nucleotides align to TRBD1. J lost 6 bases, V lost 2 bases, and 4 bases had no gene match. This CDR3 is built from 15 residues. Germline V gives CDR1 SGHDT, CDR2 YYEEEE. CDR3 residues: CASSFGTGVNSPLHF. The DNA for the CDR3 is TGTGCCAGCAGCTTCGGGACAGGAGTTAATTCACCCCTCCACTTT.

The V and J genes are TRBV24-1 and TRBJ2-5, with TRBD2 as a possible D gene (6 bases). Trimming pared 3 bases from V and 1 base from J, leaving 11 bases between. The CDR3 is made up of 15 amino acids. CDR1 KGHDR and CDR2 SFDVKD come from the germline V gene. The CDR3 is CATSDAQGGQETQYF. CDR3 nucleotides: TGTGCCACCAGTGATGCGCAGGGAGGCCAAGAGACCCAGTACTTC.

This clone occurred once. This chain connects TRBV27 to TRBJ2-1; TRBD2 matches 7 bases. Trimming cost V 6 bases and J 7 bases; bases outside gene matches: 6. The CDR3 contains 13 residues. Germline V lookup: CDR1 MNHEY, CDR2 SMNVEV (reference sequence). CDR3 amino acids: CASSIGLVNEQFF. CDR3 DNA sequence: TGTGCCAGCAGCATAGGACTAGTTAATGAGCAGTTCTTC.

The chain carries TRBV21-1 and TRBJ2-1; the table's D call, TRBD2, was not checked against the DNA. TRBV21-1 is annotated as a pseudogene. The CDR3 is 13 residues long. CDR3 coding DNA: TGTGCCAGCAGACCCTGGGGGGGCAATGAGCAGTTCTTC. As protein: CASRPWGGNEQFF.

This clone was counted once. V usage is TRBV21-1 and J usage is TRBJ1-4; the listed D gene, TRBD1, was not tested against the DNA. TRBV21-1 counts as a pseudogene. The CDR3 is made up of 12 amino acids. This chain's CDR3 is CASKQGYEKLFF. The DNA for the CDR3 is TGTGCCAGCAAACAGGGTTATGAAAAACTGTTTTTT.

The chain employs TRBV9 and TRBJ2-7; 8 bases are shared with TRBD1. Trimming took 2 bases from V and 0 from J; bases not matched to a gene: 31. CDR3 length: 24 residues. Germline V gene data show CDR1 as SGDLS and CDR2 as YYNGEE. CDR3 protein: CASSVCARRVRGRLDRVSSYEQYF. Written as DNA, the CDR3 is TGTGCCAGCAGCGTGTGTGCCCGAAGGGTACGGGGAAGATTGGACAGGGTGAGCTCCTACGAGCAGTACTTC.

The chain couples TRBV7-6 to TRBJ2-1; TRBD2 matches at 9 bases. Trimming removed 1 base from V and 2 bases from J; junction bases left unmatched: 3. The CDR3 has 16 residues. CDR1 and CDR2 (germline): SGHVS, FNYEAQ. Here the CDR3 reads CASSLEASGTYNEQFF. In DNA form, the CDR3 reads TGTGCCAGCAGCTTAGAGGCTAGCGGGACCTACAATGAGCAGTTCTTC.

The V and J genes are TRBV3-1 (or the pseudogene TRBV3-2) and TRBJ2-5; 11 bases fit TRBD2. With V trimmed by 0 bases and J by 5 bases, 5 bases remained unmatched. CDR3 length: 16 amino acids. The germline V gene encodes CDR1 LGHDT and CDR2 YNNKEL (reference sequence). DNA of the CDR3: TGTGCCAGCAGCCAAGACCTAGCGGGAGGCAGGGAGACCCAGTACTTC. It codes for CASSQDLAGGRETQYF.

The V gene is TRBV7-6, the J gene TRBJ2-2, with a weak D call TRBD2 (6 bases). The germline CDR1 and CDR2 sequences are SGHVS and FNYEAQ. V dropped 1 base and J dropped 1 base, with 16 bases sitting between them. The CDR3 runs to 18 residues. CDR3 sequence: CASSLVPGEGVNTGELFF. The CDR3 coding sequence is TGTGCCAGCAGCTTAGTACCGGGAGAAGGGGTGAACACCGGGGAGCTGTTTTTT.

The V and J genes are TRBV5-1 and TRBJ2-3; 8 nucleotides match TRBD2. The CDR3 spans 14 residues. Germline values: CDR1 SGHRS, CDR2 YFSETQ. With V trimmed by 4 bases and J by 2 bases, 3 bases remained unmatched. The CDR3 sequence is CASSLSGATDTQYF. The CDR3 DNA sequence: TGCGCCAGCAGCCTTAGCGGGGCCACAGATACGCAGTATTTT.

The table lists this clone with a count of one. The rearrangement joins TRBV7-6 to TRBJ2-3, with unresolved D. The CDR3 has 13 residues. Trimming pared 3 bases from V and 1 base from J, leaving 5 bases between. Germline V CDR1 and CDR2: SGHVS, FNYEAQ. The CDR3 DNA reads TGTGCCAGCAGCTTTCCGGGCACAGATACGCAGTATTTT. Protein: CASSFPGTDTQYF.

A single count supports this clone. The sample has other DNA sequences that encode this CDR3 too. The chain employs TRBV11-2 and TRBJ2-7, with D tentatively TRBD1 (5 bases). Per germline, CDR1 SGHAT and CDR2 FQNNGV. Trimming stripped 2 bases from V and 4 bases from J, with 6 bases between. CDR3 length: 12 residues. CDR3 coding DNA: TGTGCCAGCAGCTTACAGGGTTACGAGCAGTACTTC. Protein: CASSLQGYEQYF.

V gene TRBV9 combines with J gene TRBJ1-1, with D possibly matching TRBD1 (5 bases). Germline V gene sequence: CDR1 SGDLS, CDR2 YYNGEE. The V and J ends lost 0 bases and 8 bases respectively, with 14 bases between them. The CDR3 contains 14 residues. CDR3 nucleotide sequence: TGTGCCAGCAGCGTAGGGGGGGGACCCGGCGAAGCTTTCTTT. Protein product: CASSVGGGPGEAFF.

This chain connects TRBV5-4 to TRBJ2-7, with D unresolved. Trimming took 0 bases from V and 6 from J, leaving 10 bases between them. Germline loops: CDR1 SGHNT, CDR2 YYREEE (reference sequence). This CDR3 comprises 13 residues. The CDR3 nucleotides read TGTGCCAGCAGCTTGGAGAGAGTACGCGAGCAGTACTTC. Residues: CASSLERVREQYF.

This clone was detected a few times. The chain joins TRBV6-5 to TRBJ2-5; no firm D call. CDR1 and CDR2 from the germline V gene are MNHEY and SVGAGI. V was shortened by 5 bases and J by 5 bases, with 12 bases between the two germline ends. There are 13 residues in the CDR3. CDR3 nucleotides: TGTGCCAGCAGTCCTGTGCTCAGGGAGACCCAGTACTTC. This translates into CASSPVLRETQYF.

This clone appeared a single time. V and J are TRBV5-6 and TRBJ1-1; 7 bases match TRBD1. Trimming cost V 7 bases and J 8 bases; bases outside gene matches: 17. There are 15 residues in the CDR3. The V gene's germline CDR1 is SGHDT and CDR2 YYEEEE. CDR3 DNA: TGTGCCAGCCCTTACAGGGGCGGGTTTCGGGAGGAAGCTTTCTTT. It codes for CASPYRGGFREEAFF. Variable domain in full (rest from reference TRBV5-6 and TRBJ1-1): DAGVTQSPTHLIKTRGQQVTLRCSPKSGHDTVSWYQQALGQGPQFIFQYYEEEERQRGNFPDRFSGHQFPNYSSELNVNALLLGDSALYLCASPYRGGFREEAFFGQGTRLTVV.

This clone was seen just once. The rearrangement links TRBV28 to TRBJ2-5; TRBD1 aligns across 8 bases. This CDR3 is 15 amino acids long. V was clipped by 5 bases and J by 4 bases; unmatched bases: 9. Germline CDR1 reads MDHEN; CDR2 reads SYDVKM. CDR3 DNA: TGTGCCAGCAGTCAACTCCAGGGGGCCGGAGAGACCCAGTACTTC. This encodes CASSQLQGAGETQYF.

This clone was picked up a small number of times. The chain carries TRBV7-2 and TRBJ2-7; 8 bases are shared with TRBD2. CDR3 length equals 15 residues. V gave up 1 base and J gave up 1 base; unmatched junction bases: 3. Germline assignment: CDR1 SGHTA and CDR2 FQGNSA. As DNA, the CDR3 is TGTGCCAGCAGCTTAGACGGCGGGGGGTCCTACGAGCAGTACTTC. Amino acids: CASSLDGGGSYEQYF.

CDR3 in amino acids: CSAERTHEQYF. CDR3 DNA sequence: TGCAGTGCCGAGCGTACCCACGAGCAGTACTTC. This chain uses TRBV20-1 with TRBJ2-7; D gene ambiguous. The germline gives CDR1 DFQATT, CDR2 SNEGSKA (reference sequence). This CDR3 is built from 11 residues. V lost 6 bases and J 5 bases, leaving 11 bases between the germline ends.

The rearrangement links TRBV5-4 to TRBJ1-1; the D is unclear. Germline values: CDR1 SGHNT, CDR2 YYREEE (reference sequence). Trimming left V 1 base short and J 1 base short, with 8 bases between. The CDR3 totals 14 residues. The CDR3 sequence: CASSLLNRNTEAFF. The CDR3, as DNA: TGTGCCAGCAGCTTGCTCAACAGGAACACTGAAGCTTTCTTT. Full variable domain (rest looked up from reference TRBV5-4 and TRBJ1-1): ETGVTQSPTHLIKTRGQQVTLRCSSQSGHNTVSWYQQALGQGPQFIFQYYREEENGRGNFPPRFSGLQFPNYSSELNVNALELDDSALYLCASSLLNRNTEAFFGQGTRLTVV.

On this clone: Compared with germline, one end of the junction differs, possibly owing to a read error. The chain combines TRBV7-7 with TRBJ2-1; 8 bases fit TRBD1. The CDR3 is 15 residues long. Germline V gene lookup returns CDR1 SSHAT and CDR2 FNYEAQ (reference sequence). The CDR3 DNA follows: TGTGCTAGCAGCTTATCGCAGGGGGCAGGTAATGAGCAGTTCTTC. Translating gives CASSLSQGAGNEQFF.

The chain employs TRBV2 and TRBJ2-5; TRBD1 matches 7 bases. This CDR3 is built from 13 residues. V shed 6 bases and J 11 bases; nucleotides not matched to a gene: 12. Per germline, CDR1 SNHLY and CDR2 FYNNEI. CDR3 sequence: CASRKETGSDQYF. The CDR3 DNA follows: TGTGCCAGCAGGAAGGAGACAGGGAGTGATCAGTACTTC.

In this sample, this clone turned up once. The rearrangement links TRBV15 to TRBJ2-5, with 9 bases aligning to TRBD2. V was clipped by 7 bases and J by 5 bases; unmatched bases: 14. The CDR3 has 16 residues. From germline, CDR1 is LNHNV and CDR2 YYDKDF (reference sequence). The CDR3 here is CATTSRLSGSRETQYF. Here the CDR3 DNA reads TGTGCCACCACGTCCCGTCTTAGCGGGAGCAGGGAGACCCAGTACTTC.

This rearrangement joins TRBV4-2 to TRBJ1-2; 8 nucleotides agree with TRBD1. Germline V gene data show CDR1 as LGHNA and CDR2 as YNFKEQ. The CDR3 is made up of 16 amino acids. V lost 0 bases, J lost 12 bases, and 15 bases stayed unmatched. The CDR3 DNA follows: TGTGCCAGCAGCCAAGAGGCAGGGGGCCGACCACAGCGTAACACCTTC. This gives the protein CASSQEAGGRPQRNTF.

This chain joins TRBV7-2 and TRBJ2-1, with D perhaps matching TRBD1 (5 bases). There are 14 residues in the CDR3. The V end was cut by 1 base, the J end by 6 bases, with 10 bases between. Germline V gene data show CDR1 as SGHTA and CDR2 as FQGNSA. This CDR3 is CASSLVGRSNEQFF. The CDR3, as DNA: TGTGCCAGCAGCTTAGTGGGGCGTTCCAATGAGCAGTTCTTC.

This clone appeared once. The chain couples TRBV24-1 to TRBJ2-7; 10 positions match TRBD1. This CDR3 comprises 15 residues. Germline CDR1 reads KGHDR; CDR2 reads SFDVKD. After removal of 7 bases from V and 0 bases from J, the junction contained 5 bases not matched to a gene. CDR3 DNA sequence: TGTGCCACCAGCTCCGGGACAGGGGTCTCCTACGAGCAGTACTTC. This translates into CATSSGTGVSYEQYF.

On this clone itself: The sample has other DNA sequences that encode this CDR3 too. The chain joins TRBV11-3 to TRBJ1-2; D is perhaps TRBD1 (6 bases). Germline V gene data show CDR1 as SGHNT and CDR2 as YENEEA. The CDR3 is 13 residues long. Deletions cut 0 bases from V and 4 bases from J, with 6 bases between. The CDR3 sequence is CASSLDRGYGYTF. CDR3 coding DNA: TGTGCCAGCAGCTTAGACAGGGGCTATGGCTACACCTTC.

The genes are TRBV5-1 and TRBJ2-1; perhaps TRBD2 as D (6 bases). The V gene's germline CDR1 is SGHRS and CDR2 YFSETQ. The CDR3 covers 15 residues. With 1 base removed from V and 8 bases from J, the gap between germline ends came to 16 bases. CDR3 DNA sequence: TGCGCCAGCAGCTTGTATAGCGGACCCCCTGATGAGCAGTTCTTC. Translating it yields CASSLYSGPPDEQFF.

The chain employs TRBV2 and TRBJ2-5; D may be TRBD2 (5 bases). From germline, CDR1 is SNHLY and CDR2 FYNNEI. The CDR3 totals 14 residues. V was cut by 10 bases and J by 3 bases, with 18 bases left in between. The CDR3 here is CATPTGWIKETQYF. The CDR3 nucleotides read TGTGCCACCCCTACGGGGTGGATTAAAGAGACCCAGTACTTC.

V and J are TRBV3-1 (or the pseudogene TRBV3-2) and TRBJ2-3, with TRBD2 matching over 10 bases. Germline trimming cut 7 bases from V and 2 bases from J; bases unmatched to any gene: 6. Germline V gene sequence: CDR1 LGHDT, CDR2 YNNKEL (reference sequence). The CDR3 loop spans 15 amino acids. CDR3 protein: CASTPTSGVTDTQYF. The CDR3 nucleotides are TGTGCCAGCACTCCTACTAGCGGGGTCACAGATACGCAGTATTTT.

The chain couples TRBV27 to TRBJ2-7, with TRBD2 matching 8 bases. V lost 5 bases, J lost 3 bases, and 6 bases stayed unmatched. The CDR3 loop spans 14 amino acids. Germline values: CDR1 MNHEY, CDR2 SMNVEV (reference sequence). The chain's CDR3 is CASSMTGLVYEQYF. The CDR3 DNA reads TGTGCCAGCAGTATGACGGGACTAGTCTACGAGCAGTACTTC.

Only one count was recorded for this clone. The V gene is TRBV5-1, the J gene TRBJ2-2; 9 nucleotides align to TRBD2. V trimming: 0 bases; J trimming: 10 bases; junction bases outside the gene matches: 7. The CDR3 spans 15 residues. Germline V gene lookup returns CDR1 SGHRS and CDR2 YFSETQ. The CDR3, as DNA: TGCGCCAGCAGCTTGGAGGGCGGGAGGGCCCTGGAGCTGTTTTTT. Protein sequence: CASSLEGGRALELFF.